This T cell receptor (beta chain) was identified in a study of CD8+ T cells in alopecia areata. The wider study: Treated patients were given oral tofacitinib, which was dosed at 5 to 10 mg twice daily.

The CDR3 is made up of 13 amino acids. The V end was cut by 0 bases, the J end by 1 base, with 5 bases between. Germline V gene sequence: CDR1 SGHRS, CDR2 YFSETQ. cDNA serving as the sequencing template came from extracted, reverse transcribed RNA. Sequenced by immunoSEQ multiplex PCR; TCRdb stores in-frame clones only, minus some. The table records 150,000 to 200,000 clones, less than 65% of them present only once. The sample's treatment: oral pan-JAK inhibitor, 5-10 mg twice daily. Both peripheral blood and punch biopsies of lesional scalp skin were obtained from patients who had alopecia areata. Separation by sorting yielded CD4+ and CD8+ T cells from PBMCs.

The sequencing here drew on CD4+ T cells sorted from blood, taken at week 24, from a patient treated with tofacitinib. The TCR was taken from a human donor with alopecia areata. The gene calls are TRBV5-1 and TRBJ2-7, with no clear D. For the CDR3, the DNA is TGCGCCAGCAGCTTGGTCAGTTCCTACGAGCAGTACTTC. Amino acid sequence: CASSLVSSYEQYF.